This T cell receptor (beta chain) emerged from a study of T cells in Graves' hyperthyroidism and ophthalmopathy. In regard to this clonotype: Its antigen is not identified.

Study conclusions and caveats: Blood also contained most expanded thyroid clonotypes above 0.001.

Per germline, CDR1 LNHNV and CDR2 YYDKDF (reference sequence). V shed 3 bases and J 5 bases; nucleotides not matched to a gene: 9. CDR3 length: 16 residues. RNA transcripts gave rise to amplified TCR beta CDR3 regions. An initial round of RT-PCR targeting the TCR CDR3 relied on the HTBI primer set. TCRdb reprocessed the multiplex PCR reads with MiXCR, giving one entry per CDR3 protein. The sample contains fewer than 450,000 distinct CDR3 sequences, about 14% of which appear only once. Specimen: blood. This chain connects TRBV15 to TRBJ2-5, with 10 bases lining up with TRBD2. This TCR derives from a man over 45 with Graves' ophthalmopathy. CDR3 sequence reads: CATSREPSGSQETQYF. Written as DNA, the CDR3 is TGTGCCACCAGCAGGGAACCTAGCGGGAGTCAGGAGACCCAGTACTTC.